A single sample is the source of the 32 T cell receptor beta chains below, sequenced in a study of OX40 agonist ivuxolimab in advanced cancers. Sequencing used immunoSEQ multiplex PCR; TCRdb keeps in-frame clones, though not all of them. The sample includes approximately 47,000 clones, about 90% of them seen just once. The source material was CD4+ or CD8+ T cells sorted from blood, sampled in a trial of the OX40 agonist ivuxolimab. These receptors were collected from an adult with an advanced solid tumor such as melanoma, head and neck, liver or kidney cancer.

The rearrangement uses TRBV7-8 and TRBJ2-5; TRBD1 might be the D (5 bases). CDR1 is SGHVS, CDR2 FQNEAQ, per germline. The CDR3 extends over 18 amino acids. V was clipped by 5 bases and J by 3 bases, with 25 bases between them. CDR3 bases: TGTGCCAGCAGCCCCGCGTATCGATTAAAGGGGATCGAAGAGACCCAGTACTTC. This codes for CASSPAYRLKGIEETQYF.

The rearrangement joins TRBV11-2 to TRBJ2-3; weak D call: TRBD1 (6 bases). There are 15 residues in the CDR3. Per germline, CDR1 SGHAT and CDR2 FQNNGV. The V end was cut by 3 bases, the J end by 0 bases, with 10 bases between. CDR3 amino acids: CASSFGQTSTDTQYF. DNA of the CDR3: TGTGCCAGCAGCTTCGGACAGACTAGCACAGATACGCAGTATTTT.

CDR3 DNA: TGTGCCTGGAGACAAGACAGCTCCTACGAGCAGTACTTC. Its translation is CAWRQDSSYEQYF. This chain links TRBV30 with TRBJ2-7, with D tentatively TRBD1 (5 bases). Trimming cost V 3 bases and J 0 bases, with 9 bases left between them. The germline V gene encodes CDR1 GTSNPN and CDR2 SVGIG (reference sequence). This CDR3 contains 13 residues.

The rearrangement joins TRBV5-4 to TRBJ2-5; D uncertain. V was clipped by 4 bases and J by 7 bases, with 20 bases between them. Germline V gene data show CDR1 as SGHNT and CDR2 as YYREEE (reference sequence). The CDR3 sequence is 15 residues long. The CDR3 protein is CASSPLGLPSRTQYF. In nucleotides, the CDR3 is TGTGCCAGCAGCCCGCTGGGGTTGCCGAGTAGGACCCAGTACTTC.

The gene calls are TRBV4-1 and TRBJ1-2; D not resolved. Trimming left V 0 bases short and J 6 bases short, with 14 bases between. The CDR3 has 15 amino acids. Germline V gives CDR1 MGHRA, CDR2 YSYEKL. Here the CDR3 DNA reads TGCGCCAGCAGCCAAGACGGCCGTCCTACTAATGGCTACACCTTC. This sequence encodes CASSQDGRPTNGYTF.

The DNA for the CDR3 is TGTGCCAGCAGCGAACAGGGTCTGGGCAATCAGCCCCAGCATTTT. Encoded protein: CASSEQGLGNQPQHF. The genes are TRBV9 and TRBJ1-5, with TRBD1 as a possible D gene (6 bases). Germline CDR1 is SGDLS and CDR2 is YYNGEE. This CDR3 is built from 15 residues. V lost 3 bases and J 2 bases, leaving 12 bases between the germline ends.

The chain combines TRBV2 with TRBJ1-4, with no clear D. Germline CDR1 reads SNHLY; CDR2 reads FYNNEI. Trimming took off 4 bases at V and 4 bases at J, with 13 bases between the two ends. There are 15 residues in the CDR3. The CDR3 DNA follows: TGTGCCAGCAGTGTTTTGGGCAGCTTTAATGAAAAACTGTTTTTT. Protein product: CASSVLGSFNEKLFF.

The chain recombines TRBV28 with TRBJ2-3; 14 positions agree with TRBD2. Germline-derived CDR1 and CDR2 are MDHEN and SYDVKM. J lost 2 bases, V lost 6 bases, and 4 bases had no gene match. The CDR3 is made up of 16 amino acids. Here the CDR3 DNA reads TGTGCCAGCAGATGGACTAGCGGGGGGCTCACAGATACGCAGTATTTT. Residues: CASRWTSGGLTDTQYF. The whole variable domain, remainder taken from reference TRBV28 and TRBJ2-3, is DVKVTQSSRYLVKRTGEKVFLECVQDMDHENMFWYRQDPGLGLRLIYFSYDVKMKEKGDIPEGYSVSREKKERFSLILESASTNQTSMYLCASRWTSGGLTDTQYFGPGTRLTVL.

The gene calls are TRBV30 and TRBJ1-2, with 9 positions matching TRBD1. J gave up 4 bases and V 1 base, and 4 bases lay outside the gene matches. The CDR3 covers 14 residues. Germline V CDR1 and CDR2: GTSNPN, SVGIG (reference sequence). The CDR3 DNA follows: TGTGCCTGGAGTGAAACAGGGGGCCCCTATGGCTACACCTTC. As protein: CAWSETGGPYGYTF.

This chain links TRBV19 with TRBJ2-7; TRBD1 aligns across 8 bases. Looked up from germline, CDR1 is LNHDA and CDR2 is SQIVND (reference sequence). The CDR3 runs 14 residues. The V gene end was trimmed by 5 bases and the J gene end by 2 bases; junction bases not matched to a gene: 5. CDR3 sequence: CASSSGTGAYEQYF. The CDR3 region has the DNA TGTGCCAGTAGTTCAGGGACAGGCGCCTACGAGCAGTACTTC.

The V and J genes are TRBV29-1 and TRBJ2-2; D perhaps matches TRBD2 (5 bases). CDR3 size: 11 residues. Germline V gene data show CDR1 as SQVTM and CDR2 as ANQGSEA. Deletions cut 6 bases from V and 7 bases from J, with 9 bases between. The CDR3 DNA is TGCAGCGTCAGAGCGGACGGGGAGCTGTTTTTT. It codes for CSVRADGELFF.

This clone was counted only a few times. The V call is TRBV27, the J call TRBJ1-5; D is unresolved. The V and J ends lost 2 bases and 7 bases respectively, with 6 bases between them. The CDR3 has 12 amino acids. CDR1 is MNHEY and CDR2 is SMNVEV in the germline V gene (reference sequence). CDR3: CASSLPGQPQHF. The CDR3 nucleotides read TGTGCCAGCAGTTTACCCGGGCAGCCCCAGCATTTT.

This clone was recorded only once. The rearrangement links TRBV6-5 to TRBJ1-4; tentative D call: TRBD1 (5 bases). Germline lookup yields CDR1 MNHEY and CDR2 SVGAGI. This CDR3 spans 14 amino acids. The V end lost 2 bases, the J end lost 8 bases, and 12 bases lay between the germline ends. This CDR3 is CASSYAGTGEKLFF. CDR3 bases: TGTGCCAGCAGTTACGCAGGGACTGGGGAAAAACTGTTTTTT.

V and J are TRBV6-1 and TRBJ1-5; D is perhaps TRBD1 (5 bases). This CDR3 has 14 residues. V was pared by 2 bases and J by 7 bases, with 12 bases between. Germline V gene data show CDR1 as MNHNS and CDR2 as SASEGT. In DNA form, the CDR3 reads TGTGCCAGCAGTGAAATCAGGGTGGGACAGCCCCAGCATTTT. Amino acids: CASSEIRVGQPQHF.

The rearrangement uses TRBV9 and TRBJ1-2; D remains ambiguous. The CDR3 has 15 residues. Germline V lookup: CDR1 SGDLS, CDR2 YYNGEE. The germline V and J ends were trimmed by 0 bases and 0 bases, with 9 bases remaining between them. CDR3 region: CASSVGGETNYGYTF. The CDR3 coding sequence is TGTGCCAGCAGCGTAGGGGGAGAAACTAACTATGGCTACACCTTC.

This rearrangement joins TRBV10-2 to TRBJ1-2; 7 bases are a match to TRBD1. This CDR3 region has 15 residues. V lost 1 base, J lost 5 bases, and 7 bases stayed unmatched. Germline values: CDR1 WSHSY, CDR2 SAAADI. The CDR3: CASSELRGRDYGYTF. CDR3 nucleotide sequence: TGCGCCAGCAGTGAGTTAAGGGGGCGCGATTATGGCTACACCTTC.

This rearrangement joins TRBV6-1 to TRBJ2-1; no firm D call. Germline V gene lookup returns CDR1 MNHNS and CDR2 SASEGT. V was shortened by 1 base and J by 12 bases, with 7 bases between the two germline ends. The CDR3 sequence is 11 residues long. The CDR3 region is CASSEDSWQFF. The CDR3 DNA reads TGTGCCAGCAGTGAAGACTCCTGGCAGTTCTTC.

The chain employs TRBV10-3 and TRBJ2-7; D perhaps matches TRBD2 (5 bases). The germline CDR1 and CDR2 sequences are ENHRY and SYGVKD. V lost 3 bases and J lost 2, with 14 bases in between. The CDR3 has 15 residues. CDR3 sequence: CAISEEGGRPYEQYF. CDR3 DNA: TGTGCCATCAGTGAAGAGGGCGGGCGCCCCTACGAGCAGTACTTC.

V and J are TRBV6-5 and TRBJ2-1, with a possible D match to TRBD1 (7 bases). With 3 bases removed from V and 3 bases from J, the gap between germline ends came to 12 bases. The CDR3 is made up of 15 amino acids. Germline CDR1 is MNHEY and CDR2 is SVGAGI. The CDR3 DNA reads as TGTGCCAGCAGTTATGGCCAGGGGGGCTACAATGAGCAGTTCTTC. Its translation: CASSYGQGGYNEQFF.

About this clone: The identical CDR3 is also encoded by other nucleotide sequences in the sample. V and J are TRBV27 and TRBJ2-2, with no clear D. The CDR3 length is 13 residues. Germline V gives CDR1 MNHEY, CDR2 SMNVEV (reference sequence). With 2 bases removed from V and 1 base from J, the gap between germline ends came to 2 bases. DNA of the CDR3: TGTGCCAGCAGTTTAGTGAACACCGGGGAGCTGTTTTTT. Protein product: CASSLVNTGELFF.

The CDR3 sequence: CASTTRDPPDNEQFF. The CDR3 DNA follows: TGTGCCAGCACCACCCGGGACCCCCCCGACAATGAGCAGTTCTTC. The genes are TRBV7-2 and TRBJ2-1; the D gene could be TRBD1 or TRBD2 (5 bases each). Germline CDR1 SGHTA, CDR2 FQGNSA. V shed 7 bases and J shed 5 bases, with 18 bases lying between them. The CDR3 extends over 15 amino acids.

The DNA of the CDR3 is TGCGCCAGCAGCTGGACAGGGAGTGGTACAACTAATGAAAAACTGTTTTTT. It encodes CASSWTGSGTTNEKLFF. This rearrangement joins TRBV5-1 to TRBJ1-4; 8 bases agree with TRBD1. Trimming cost V 3 bases and J 0 bases; bases outside gene matches: 7. Germline CDR1 and CDR2: SGHRS and YFSETQ. The CDR3 runs 17 residues.

V is TRBV4-1 and J is TRBJ2-7; no clear D. The V gene lost 2 bases and the J gene lost 5 bases, with 13 bases spanning the gap. From germline, CDR1 is MGHRA and CDR2 YSYEKL. The CDR3 consists of 14 residues. The CDR3: CASSQFNSTNEQYF. CDR3 coding DNA: TGCGCCAGCAGCCAATTTAACAGCACGAACGAGCAGTACTTC.

The V gene is TRBV15, the J gene TRBJ1-1, with TRBD1 identical over 7 bases. V shed 6 bases and J 0 bases; nucleotides not matched to a gene: 7. Germline CDR1 reads LNHNV; CDR2 reads YYDKDF (reference sequence). The CDR3 extends over 15 amino acids. The CDR3 bases are TGTGCCACCAGTCTAGGACAGGCTCTGAACACTGAAGCTTTCTTT. This translates into CATSLGQALNTEAFF.

This sequence joins TRBV7-9 and TRBJ2-2, with 8 bases lining up with TRBD2. The junction had 2 bases not matched to a gene; V was cut back by 3 bases and J by 2 bases. The length of the CDR3 is 15 residues. Germline V gene sequence: CDR1 SEHNR, CDR2 FQNEAQ (reference sequence). CDR3 DNA: TGTGCCAGCAGCTTGACTAGCGTAAACACCGGGGAGCTGTTTTTT. Its protein is CASSLTSVNTGELFF.

The chain couples TRBV4-2 to TRBJ2-4; a possible D gene is TRBD1 (6 bases). V lost 4 bases and J lost 4, with 17 bases in between. This CDR3 has 16 amino acids. The germline V gene has CDR1 LGHNA and CDR2 YNFKEQ. CDR3 in amino acids: CASSPGRGYLKNIQYF. In nucleotides, the CDR3 is TGTGCCAGCAGCCCTGGCAGGGGTTACCTTAAAAACATTCAGTACTTC.

This clone has just one count. The genes are TRBV29-1 and TRBJ2-3, with no clear D. Germline V gene data show CDR1 as SQVTM and CDR2 as ANQGSEA. This CDR3 is 10 amino acids long. The CDR3, as DNA: TGCTCAGTAGGGATAGATACGCAGTATTTT. It is translated as CSVGIDTQYF.

This chain uses TRBV11-2 with TRBJ2-7, with D possibly being TRBD1 (6 bases). V was trimmed by 5 bases and J by 2 bases, leaving 16 bases between them. This CDR3 is 15 amino acids long. Germline V gene data show CDR1 as SGHAT and CDR2 as FQNNGV. The CDR3 loop reads CASSPHRDGAYEQYF. CDR3 bases: TGTGCCAGCAGCCCTCACAGGGACGGGGCCTACGAGCAGTACTTC.

The gene calls are TRBV27 and TRBJ1-5, with TRBD1 matching 7 bases. V lost 5 bases, J lost 4 bases, and 8 bases stayed unmatched. CDR1 is MNHEY, CDR2 SMNVEV, per germline (reference sequence). The CDR3 totals 15 residues. The CDR3 DNA follows: TGTGCCAGCAGTCCTTCTGACAGGGTGAATCAGCCCCAGCATTTT. Encoded protein: CASSPSDRVNQPQHF.

The chain uses TRBV4-3 and TRBJ2-7, with TRBD2 as a possible D gene (6 bases). Germline V gene sequence: CDR1 LGHNA, CDR2 YSLEER. The CDR3 spans 14 residues. Trimming took 0 bases from V and 4 from J, leaving 10 bases between them. In DNA, the CDR3 is TGCGCCAGCAGCCAAGAGAGGAGGGTTTACGAGCAGTACTTC. Protein: CASSQERRVYEQYF.

V is TRBV4-1 and J is TRBJ2-1; D gene ambiguous. The CDR3 length is 13 residues. V was clipped by 4 bases and J by 8 bases, with 12 bases between them. The germline V gene encodes CDR1 MGHRA and CDR2 YSYEKL. DNA of the CDR3: TGCGCCAGCAGCCTGACCGGCCCATATGAGCAGTTCTTC. The encoded protein is CASSLTGPYEQFF.

The CDR3 protein is CASSLGRGRTYEQYF. The CDR3 coding sequence is TGTGCCAGCAGTTTGGGGAGGGGGCGAACCTACGAGCAGTACTTC. V gene TRBV27 combines with J gene TRBJ2-7, with D perhaps assigned TRBD1 or TRBD2 (7 bases each). Trimming took 3 bases from V and 2 from J, leaving 14 bases between them. The CDR3 totals 15 residues. Germline V gives CDR1 MNHEY, CDR2 SMNVEV (reference sequence).